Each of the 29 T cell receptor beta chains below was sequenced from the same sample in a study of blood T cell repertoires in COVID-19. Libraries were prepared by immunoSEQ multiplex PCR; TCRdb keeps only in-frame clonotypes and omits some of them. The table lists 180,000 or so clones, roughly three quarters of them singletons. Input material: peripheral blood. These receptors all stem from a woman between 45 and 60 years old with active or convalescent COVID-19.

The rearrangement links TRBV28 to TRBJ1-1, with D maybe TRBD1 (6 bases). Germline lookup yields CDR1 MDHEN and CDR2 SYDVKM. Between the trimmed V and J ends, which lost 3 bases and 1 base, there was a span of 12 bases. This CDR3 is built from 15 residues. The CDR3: CASSFQGHENTEAFF. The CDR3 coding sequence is TGTGCCAGCAGTTTCCAGGGGCACGAGAACACTGAAGCTTTCTTT.

The CDR3 spells CASSSVTDTQYF. The CDR3 nucleotides read TGTGCCAGCAGTTCAGTCACAGATACGCAGTATTTT. This chain uses TRBV7-9 with TRBJ2-3; D not certain. Trimming cost V 6 bases and J 2 bases, with 6 bases left between them. This CDR3 region has 12 residues. CDR1 and CDR2 (germline): SEHNR, FQNEAQ (reference sequence).

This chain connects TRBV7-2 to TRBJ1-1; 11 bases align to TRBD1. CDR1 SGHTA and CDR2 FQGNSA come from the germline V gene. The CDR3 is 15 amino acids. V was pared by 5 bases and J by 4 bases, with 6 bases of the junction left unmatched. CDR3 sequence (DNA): TGTGCCAGCAGCGGACAGGGGGCTTATAGCACTGAAGCTTTCTTT. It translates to CASSGQGAYSTEAFF.

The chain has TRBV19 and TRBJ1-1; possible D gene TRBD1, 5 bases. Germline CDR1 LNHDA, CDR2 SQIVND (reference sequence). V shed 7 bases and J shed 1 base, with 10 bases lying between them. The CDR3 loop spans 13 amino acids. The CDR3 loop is CASNPRENTEAFF. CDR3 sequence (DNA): TGTGCCAGTAACCCCAGGGAGAACACTGAAGCTTTCTTT.

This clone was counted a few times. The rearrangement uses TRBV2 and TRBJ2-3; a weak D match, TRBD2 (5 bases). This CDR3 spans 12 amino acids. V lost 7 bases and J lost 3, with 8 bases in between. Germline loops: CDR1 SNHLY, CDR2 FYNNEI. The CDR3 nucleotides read TGTGCCAGCAATCTAGCTACAGATACGCAGTATTTT. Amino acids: CASNLATDTQYF.

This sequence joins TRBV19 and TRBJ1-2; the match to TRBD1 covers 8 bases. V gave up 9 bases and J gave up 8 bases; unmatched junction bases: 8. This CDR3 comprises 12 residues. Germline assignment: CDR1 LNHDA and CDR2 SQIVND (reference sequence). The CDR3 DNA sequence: TGTGCCAGAATCTGGACAGGGTTCGGCTACACCTTC. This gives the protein CARIWTGFGYTF.

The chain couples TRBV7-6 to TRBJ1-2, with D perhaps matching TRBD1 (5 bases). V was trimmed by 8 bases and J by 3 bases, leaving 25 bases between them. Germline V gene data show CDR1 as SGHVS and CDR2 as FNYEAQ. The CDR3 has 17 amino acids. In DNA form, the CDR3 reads TGTGCCAGCCCCGGTTGGAAAAACAGGACAACTCACTATGGCTACACCTTC. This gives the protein CASPGWKNRTTHYGYTF. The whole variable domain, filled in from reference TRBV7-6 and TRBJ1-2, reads GAGVSQSPRYKVTKRGQDVALRCDPISGHVSLYWYRQALGQGPEFLTYFNYEAQQDKSGLPNDRFSAERPEGSISTLTIQRTEQRDSAMYRCASPGWKNRTTHYGYTFGSGTRLTVV.

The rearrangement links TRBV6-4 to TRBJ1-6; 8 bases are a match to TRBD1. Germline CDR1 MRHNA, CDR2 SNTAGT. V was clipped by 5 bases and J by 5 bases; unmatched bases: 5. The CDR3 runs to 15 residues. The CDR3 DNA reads TGTGCCAGCAGTCAGGGGGCTCCGAATAATTCACCCCTCCACTTT. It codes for CASSQGAPNNSPLHF.

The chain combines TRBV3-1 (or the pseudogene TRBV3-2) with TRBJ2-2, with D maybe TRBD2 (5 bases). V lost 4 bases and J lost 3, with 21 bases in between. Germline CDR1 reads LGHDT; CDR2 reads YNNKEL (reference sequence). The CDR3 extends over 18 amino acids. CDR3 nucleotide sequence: TGTGCCAGCAGCCCCCGGGCCACTAGTTGGGCGGACACCGGGGAGCTGTTTTTT. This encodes CASSPRATSWADTGELFF.

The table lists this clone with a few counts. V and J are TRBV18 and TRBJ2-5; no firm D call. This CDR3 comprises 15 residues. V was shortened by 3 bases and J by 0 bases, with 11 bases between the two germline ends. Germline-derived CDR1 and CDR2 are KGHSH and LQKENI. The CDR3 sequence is CASSPPLSDQETQYF. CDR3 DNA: TGTGCCAGCTCACCCCCGCTGTCGGACCAAGAGACCCAGTACTTC.

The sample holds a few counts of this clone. In DNA, the CDR3 is TGTGCCAGCAGCTTCGTGGGGACATGGGGAGCTTTCTTT. Protein: CASSFVGTWGAFF. This chain uses TRBV7-2 with TRBJ1-1; D may be TRBD1 (6 bases). Per germline, CDR1 SGHTA and CDR2 FQGNSA. V lost 3 bases and J lost 10, with 15 bases in between. The CDR3 is made up of 13 amino acids. The full variable domain, completed using reference TRBV7-2 and TRBJ1-1, is GAGVSQSPSNKVTEKGKDVELRCDPISGHTALYWYRQSLGQGLEFLIYFQGNSAPDKSGLPSDRFSAERTGGSVSTLTIQRTQQEDSAVYLCASSFVGTWGAFFGQGTRLTVV.

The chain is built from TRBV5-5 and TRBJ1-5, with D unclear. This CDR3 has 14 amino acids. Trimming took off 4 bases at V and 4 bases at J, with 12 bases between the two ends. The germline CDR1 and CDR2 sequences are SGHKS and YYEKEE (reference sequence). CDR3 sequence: CASSPRGANQPQHF. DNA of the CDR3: TGTGCCAGCAGCCCAAGAGGAGCGAATCAGCCCCAGCATTTT.

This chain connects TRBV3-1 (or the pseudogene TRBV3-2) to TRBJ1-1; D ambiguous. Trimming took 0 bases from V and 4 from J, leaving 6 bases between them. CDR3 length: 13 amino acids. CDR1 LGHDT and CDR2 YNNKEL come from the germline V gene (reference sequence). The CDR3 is CASSQDRGTEAFF. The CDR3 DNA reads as TGTGCCAGCAGCCAAGATCGGGGCACTGAAGCTTTCTTT.

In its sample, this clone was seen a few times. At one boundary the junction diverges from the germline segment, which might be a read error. The CDR3 is CASSPPRQAISNHGPSPKPTF. CDR3 DNA: TGCGCCAGCAGCCCTCCGAGACAGGCAATCTCCAATCACGGCCCCAGCCCCAAGCCAACTTTT. The V gene is TRBV5-1, the J gene TRBJ1-5, with a weak D call TRBD1 (6 bases). CDR3 length: 21 residues. CDR1 and CDR2 (germline): SGHRS, YFSETQ.

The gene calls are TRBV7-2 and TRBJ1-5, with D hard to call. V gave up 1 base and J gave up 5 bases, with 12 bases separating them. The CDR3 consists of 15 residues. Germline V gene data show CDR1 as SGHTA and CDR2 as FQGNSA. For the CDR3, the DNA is TGTGCCAGCAGCTTAGTCTGGCGGGGAGATCAGCCCCAGCATTTT. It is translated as CASSLVWRGDQPQHF.

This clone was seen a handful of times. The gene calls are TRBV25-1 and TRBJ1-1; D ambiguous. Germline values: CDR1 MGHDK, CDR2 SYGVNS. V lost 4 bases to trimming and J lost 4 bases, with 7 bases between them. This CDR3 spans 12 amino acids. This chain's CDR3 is CASSAPGTEAFF. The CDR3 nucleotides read TGTGCCAGCAGTGCACCGGGCACTGAAGCTTTCTTT.

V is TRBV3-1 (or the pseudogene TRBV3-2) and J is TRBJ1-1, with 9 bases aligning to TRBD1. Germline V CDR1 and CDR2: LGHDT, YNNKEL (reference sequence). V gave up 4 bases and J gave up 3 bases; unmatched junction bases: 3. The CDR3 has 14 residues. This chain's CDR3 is CASSRRTGDTEAFF. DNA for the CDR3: TGTGCCAGCAGCCGCCGGACAGGGGACACTGAAGCTTTCTTT.

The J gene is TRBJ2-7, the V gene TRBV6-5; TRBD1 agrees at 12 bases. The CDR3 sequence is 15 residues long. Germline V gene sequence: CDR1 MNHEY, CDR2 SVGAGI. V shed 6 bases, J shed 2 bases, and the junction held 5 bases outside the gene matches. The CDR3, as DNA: TGTGCCAGCAGGCCCGGGACAGGGGGCACCTACGAGCAGTACTTC. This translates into CASRPGTGGTYEQYF.

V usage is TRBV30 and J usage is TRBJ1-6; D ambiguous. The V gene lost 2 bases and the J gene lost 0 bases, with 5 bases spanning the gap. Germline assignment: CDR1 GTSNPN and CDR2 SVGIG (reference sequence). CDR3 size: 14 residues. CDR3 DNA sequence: TGTGCCTGGAGTATGAGCTCCTATAATTCACCCCTCCACTTT. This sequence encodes CAWSMSSYNSPLHF.

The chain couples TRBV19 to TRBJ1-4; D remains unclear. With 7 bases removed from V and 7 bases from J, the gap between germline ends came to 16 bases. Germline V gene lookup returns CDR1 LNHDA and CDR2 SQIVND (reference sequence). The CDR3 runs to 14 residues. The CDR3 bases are TGTGCCAGTAATAGAGTAGTCGGAGGTGAAAAACTGTTTTTT. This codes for CASNRVVGGEKLFF.

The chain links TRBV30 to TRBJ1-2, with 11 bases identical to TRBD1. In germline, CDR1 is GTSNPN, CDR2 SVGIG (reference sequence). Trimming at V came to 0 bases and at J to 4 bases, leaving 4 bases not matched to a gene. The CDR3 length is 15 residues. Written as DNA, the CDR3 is TGTGCCTGGAGTGTTGGTGGGACAGGGGGCTATGGCTACACCTTC. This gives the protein CAWSVGGTGGYGYTF. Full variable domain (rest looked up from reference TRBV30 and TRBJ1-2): SQTIHQWPATLVQPVGSPLSLECTVEGTSNPNLYWYRQAAGRGLQLLFYSVGIGQISSEVPQNLSASRPQDRQFILSSKKLLLSDSGFYLCAWSVGGTGGYGYTFGSGTRLTVV.

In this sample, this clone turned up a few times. The CDR3 DNA reads TGTGCCAGCAGCCGAGGGGGGGTCGAGCAGTACTTC. Translated: CASSRGGVEQYF. The gene calls are TRBV3-1 (or the pseudogene TRBV3-2) and TRBJ2-7, with D possibly being TRBD2 (7 bases). V was pared by 4 bases and J by 6 bases, with 10 bases between. CDR1 is LGHDT and CDR2 is YNNKEL in the germline V gene (reference sequence). The CDR3 has 12 amino acids.

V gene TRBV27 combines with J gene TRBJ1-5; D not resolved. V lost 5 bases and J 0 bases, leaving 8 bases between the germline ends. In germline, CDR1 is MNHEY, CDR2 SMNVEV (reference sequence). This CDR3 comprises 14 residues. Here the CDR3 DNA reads TGTGCCAGCAGTAAACTCTATAGCAATCAGCCCCAGCATTTT. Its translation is CASSKLYSNQPQHF.

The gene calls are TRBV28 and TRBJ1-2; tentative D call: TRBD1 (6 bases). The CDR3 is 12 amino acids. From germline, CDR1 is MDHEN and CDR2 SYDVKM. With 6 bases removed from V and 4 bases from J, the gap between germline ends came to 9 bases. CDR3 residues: CASRQGPYGYTF. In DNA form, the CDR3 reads TGTGCCAGCAGACAGGGCCCCTATGGCTACACCTTC.

The CDR3 sequence is CASSLTRSQETQYF. CDR3 nucleotides: TGTGCCAGCAGCTTAACGAGGAGCCAAGAGACCCAGTACTTC. The V gene is TRBV7-3, the J gene TRBJ2-5; D unclear. CDR1 SGHTA and CDR2 FQGTGA come from the germline V gene. The CDR3 runs to 14 residues. V lost 0 bases, J lost 1 base, and 6 bases lay in between.

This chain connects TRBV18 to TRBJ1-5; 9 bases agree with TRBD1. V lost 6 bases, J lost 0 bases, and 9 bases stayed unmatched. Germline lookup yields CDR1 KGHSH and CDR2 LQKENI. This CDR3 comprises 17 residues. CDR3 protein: CASSPGQGPYSNQPQHF. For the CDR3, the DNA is TGTGCCAGCTCCCCGGGACAGGGACCATATAGCAATCAGCCCCAGCATTTT.

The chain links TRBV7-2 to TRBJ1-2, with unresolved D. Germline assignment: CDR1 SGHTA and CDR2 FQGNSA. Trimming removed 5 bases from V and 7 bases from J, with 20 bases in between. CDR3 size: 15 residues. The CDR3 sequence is CASSLRAVAAGGYTF. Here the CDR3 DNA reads TGTGCCAGCAGCCTTAGAGCGGTAGCGGCAGGTGGCTACACCTTC.

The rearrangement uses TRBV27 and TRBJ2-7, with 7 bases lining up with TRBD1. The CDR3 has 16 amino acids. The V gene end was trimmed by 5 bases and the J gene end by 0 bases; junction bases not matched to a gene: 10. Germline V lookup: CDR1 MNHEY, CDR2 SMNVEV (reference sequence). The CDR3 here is CASSKGSRGYSYEQYF. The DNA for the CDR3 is TGTGCCAGCAGTAAAGGTAGCAGGGGGTACTCCTACGAGCAGTACTTC.

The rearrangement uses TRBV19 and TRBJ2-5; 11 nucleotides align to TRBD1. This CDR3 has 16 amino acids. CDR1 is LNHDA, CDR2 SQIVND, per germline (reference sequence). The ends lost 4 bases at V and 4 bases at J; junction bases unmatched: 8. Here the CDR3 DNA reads TGTGCCAGTAGTACCCCCGGACAGGGGGCGGGAGAGACCCAGTACTTC. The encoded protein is CASSTPGQGAGETQYF.